The clone carrying this T cell receptor beta chain came up once. As yet, its antigen is unknown. The whole isolated RNA underwent reverse transcription, so sequencing captured expressed TCRB transcripts. There were approximately 3.5 million reads on average in the naive, central memory and regulatory T cell samples. The table came from immunoSEQ multiplex PCR; TCRdb's copy has only in-frame clones and leaves some out. The data show approximately 250,000 clones, about 11% seen once. These data are taken from a study of beta chain features in type 1 diabetes. Study-wide results and limits: The study found moderately but significantly shorter TCRB CDR3s in all four CD4+ subsets of Type 1 diabetes patients. Among patients, naive, central memory and Treg TCRB repertoires appeared more similar than among healthy donors.

A single heparinised draw of roughly 100 mL on average was taken per donor. The ends were cut back, 2 bases at V and 2 bases at J, with 8 bases in the middle. Germline CDR1 is SGDLS and CDR2 is YYNGEE. The CDR3 consists of 14 residues. The chain recombines TRBV9 with TRBJ1-3; D is unresolved. The sample taken for sequencing was naive CD4+ T cells from blood. This TCR came from a man aged 25-45 years with type 1 diabetes. The CDR3 reads CASSVADAGNTIYF. The CDR3 bases are TGTGCCAGCAGCGTTGCGGATGCTGGAAACACCATATATTTT. Full variable domain (remainder filled in from reference TRBV9 and TRBJ1-3): DSGVTQTPKHLITATGQRVTLRCSPRSGDLSVYWYQQSLDQGLQFLIQYYNGEERAKGNILERFSAQQFPDLHSELNLSSLELGDSALYFCASSVADAGNTIYFGEGSWLTVV.